The present T cell receptor beta chain was sequenced within a study of patients and donors after allogeneic stem cell transplantation. Each CDR3 protein gets one entry after TCRdb re-called the RT-PCR reads with MiXCR. The sample holds 800,000 to 1,000,000 distinct CDR3 sequences, about 20% seen once. Germline V CDR1 and CDR2: SGHRS, YFSETQ. V dropped 4 bases and J dropped 1 base, with 16 bases sitting between them. CDR3 length: 16 amino acids. The source material was blood, either unsorted or a sorted T cell fraction (not recorded which). This clonotype was obtained from a human donor who was either an allogeneic HSCT recipient or a stem cell or donor lymphocyte infusion donor (not recorded which). It is not recorded whose cells these are; they may come from a transplant donor. V gene TRBV5-1 combines with J gene TRBJ2-3, with D perhaps matching TRBD1 or TRBD2 (6 bases each). CDR3 region: CASSPEGDSRTDTQYF. CDR3 in DNA: TGCGCCAGCAGCCCGGAGGGGGACTCCCGCACAGATACGCAGTATTTT.